These T cell receptor beta chains were read from a single sample in a study of cytomegalovirus exposure and HLA in healthy donors. Assay used: immunoSEQ multiplex PCR; TCRdb lists only in-frame clones, some missing. Here the sample spans 100,000 to 150,000 clones, roughly 88% being singletons. Material: PBMCs. The receptors were gathered from a man aged 18 to 30 in good health and CMV-seronegative. CDR3s leave out the opening cysteine and the closing phenylalanine or tryptophan. The order of the fields is V gene, CDR3 length, D gene, J gene, CDR3 protein. The D gene is left open where the match is weak.

v_gene: TRBV2; len: 11; d_gene: NA; j_gene: TRBJ2-7; CDR3aa: ASSDGQHYEQY
v_gene: TRBV29-1; len: 15; d_gene: TRBD1; j_gene: TRBJ2-7; CDR3aa: SVELRTGGLPFYEQY
v_gene: TRBV7-2; len: 16; d_gene: NA; j_gene: TRBJ1-1; CDR3aa: ASSLGFHTRIMNTEAF
v_gene: TRBV15; len: 13; d_gene: TRBD2; j_gene: TRBJ2-7; CDR3aa: ATSRDDGRSYEQY
v_gene: TRBV5-1; len: 12; d_gene: NA; j_gene: TRBJ2-5; CDR3aa: ASSLAGARETQY
v_gene: TRBV5-1; len: 13; d_gene: NA; j_gene: TRBJ1-3; CDR3aa: ASSHQNPQVDTIY
v_gene: TRBV7-2; len: 16; d_gene: TRBD2; j_gene: TRBJ2-7; CDR3aa: ASSLGLAGGGFSYEQY
v_gene: TRBV27; len: 15; d_gene: TRBD2; j_gene: TRBJ2-3; CDR3aa: ASSLNGGAVNTDTQY
v_gene: TRBV30; len: 9; d_gene: NA; j_gene: TRBJ2-5; CDR3aa: ATQWEETQY
v_gene: TRBV19; len: 13; d_gene: TRBD2; j_gene: TRBJ2-1; CDR3aa: ASDPGLAGPNEQF
v_gene: TRBV19; len: 13; d_gene: NA; j_gene: TRBJ1-5; CDR3aa: ASSPVQGRGQPQH
v_gene: TRBV5-1; len: 13; d_gene: NA; j_gene: TRBJ1-1; CDR3aa: ASSLAQGMNTEAF
v_gene: TRBV2; len: 10; d_gene: NA; j_gene: TRBJ2-7; CDR3aa: ASSSQRRGQY
v_gene: TRBV7-9; len: 10; d_gene: NA; j_gene: TRBJ2-1; CDR3aa: ASSVTLNEQF
v_gene: TRBV7-9; len: 14; d_gene: TRBD1; j_gene: TRBJ1-5; CDR3aa: ASSLGTGIYNQPQH
v_gene: TRBV5-6; len: 12; d_gene: TRBD2; j_gene: TRBJ2-5; CDR3aa: ASRQLAGAETQY
v_gene: TRBV11-2; len: 12; d_gene: TRBD2; j_gene: TRBJ2-3; CDR3aa: AGSGTSVGDTQY
v_gene: TRBV7-2; len: 13; d_gene: TRBD2; j_gene: TRBJ2-1; CDR3aa: ASSYTGTSGYEQF
v_gene: TRBV12-5; len: 11; d_gene: TRBD1; j_gene: TRBJ2-1; CDR3aa: ASGSGQNNEQF
v_gene: TRBV30; len: 12; d_gene: TRBD2; j_gene: TRBJ2-3; CDR3aa: AWAPGLGPDTQY
v_gene: TRBV7-2; len: 13; d_gene: NA; j_gene: TRBJ2-7; CDR3aa: ASSLSGTSSYEQY
v_gene: TRBV21-1; len: 11; d_gene: NA; j_gene: TRBJ2-1; CDR3aa: ASIPKGYNEQF
v_gene: TRBV9; len: 12; d_gene: NA; j_gene: TRBJ1-6; CDR3aa: ASSARAGNSPLH
v_gene: TRBV19; len: 12; d_gene: NA; j_gene: TRBJ1-5; CDR3aa: ASGLRYSNQPQH
v_gene: TRBV6-5; len: 13; d_gene: NA; j_gene: TRBJ1-5; CDR3aa: ASSPVAYSNQPQH
v_gene: TRBV10-3; len: 12; d_gene: NA; j_gene: TRBJ1-1; CDR3aa: AISEWGGNTEAF
v_gene: TRBV5-6; len: 13; d_gene: TRBD1; j_gene: TRBJ2-7; CDR3aa: ASTQQGQGNYEQY
v_gene: TRBV7-6; len: 13; d_gene: NA; j_gene: TRBJ2-3; CDR3aa: ASSLGLSSTDTQY
v_gene: TRBV7-9; len: 12; d_gene: NA; j_gene: TRBJ2-2; CDR3aa: ASSLEIDTGELF